Only a few counts were recorded for the clone carrying this T cell receptor beta chain. Antigen: not known. This entry belongs to a study of vaccination effects on CD4 cells after COVID-19. Study information: The cohort was immunized with two doses of either the BNT162b2 or mRNA-1273 vaccine.

Broader study findings: Vaccine-induced clones in healthy vaccinees cross-reacted with common cold coronaviruses in only 1 of 255 cases. Clones that were induced by infection or by vaccine showed marked contraction late after vaccination.

This CDR3 is built from 13 residues. V lost 6 bases and J 3 bases, leaving 7 bases between the germline ends. Per germline, CDR1 KGHDR and CDR2 SFDVKD. Before any sequencing was done, the ViraFEST assay used viral peptide pools to expand antigen-specific CD4+ T cells. CD4+ T cell isolation took place after less than 13 days of culture. The vaccine recipients had no prior SARS-CoV-2 infection, with negative nucleocapsid antibodies. Both day 3 and day 7 saw half the medium replaced with IL-2 medium. Profiled with immunoSEQ multiplex PCR; TCRdb holds only in-frame clones, not every one. This table has 25,000 to 35,000 clones, 75% to 85% appearing once.

This clonotype originated in a human donor who received a COVID-19 vaccine. The chain joins TRBV24-1 to TRBJ2-2; D unclear. Sequencing was performed on CD4+ T cells from PBMCs cultured with SARS-CoV-2 spike peptides, taken before COVID-19 vaccination. CDR3 residues: CATSFGYTGELFF. The CDR3, as DNA: TGTGCCACCAGTTTCGGATACACCGGGGAGCTGTTTTTT.